The 32 T cell receptor beta chains in this list originate from one sample, sequenced in a study of blood T cell repertoires in COVID-19. Assay used: immunoSEQ multiplex PCR; TCRdb lists only in-frame clones, some missing. The repertoire includes 50,000 to 75,000 clones, over 75% of them detected once, and 6.6% sits in the top ten. The sequenced material came from peripheral blood. The receptors stem from a man between 60 and 75 years old with acute or convalescent COVID-19.

The J gene is TRBJ1-1, the V gene TRBV3-1 (or the pseudogene TRBV3-2), with 10 positions matching TRBD1. The germline CDR1 and CDR2 sequences are LGHDT and YNNKEL (reference sequence). V dropped 4 bases and J dropped 8; count of bases not matched to a gene: 4. CDR3 length: 13 residues. This chain's CDR3 is CASSPRGQGEAFF. DNA of the CDR3: TGTGCCAGCAGCCCCAGGGGACAGGGGGAAGCTTTCTTT.

This chain uses TRBV6-1 with TRBJ2-2; no clear D. Trimming removed 2 bases at V and 4 bases at J, with 8 bases between. There are 14 residues in the CDR3. Looked up from germline, CDR1 is MNHNS and CDR2 is SASEGT. The CDR3 DNA sequence: TGTGCCAGCAGTGAACCCGGTTTCACCGGGGAGCTGTTTTTT. Translation gives CASSEPGFTGELFF.

The rearrangement links TRBV18 to TRBJ1-5, with D maybe TRBD1 (5 bases). Germline V gene lookup returns CDR1 KGHSH and CDR2 LQKENI. The V and J ends lost 3 bases and 0 bases respectively, with 15 bases between them. The length of the CDR3 is 17 residues. The CDR3 here is CASSPNGGTHSNQPQHF. The CDR3 bases are TGTGCCAGCTCACCCAACGGGGGAACACATAGCAATCAGCCCCAGCATTTT.

This rearrangement joins TRBV7-2 to TRBJ2-5; D gene unclear. Germline V gene data show CDR1 as SGHTA and CDR2 as FQGNSA. The CDR3 length is 15 residues. Trimming removed 3 bases at V and 2 bases at J, with 13 bases between. This CDR3 is CASSFTPGTQETQYF. Here the CDR3 DNA reads TGTGCCAGCAGCTTTACGCCAGGCACGCAAGAGACCCAGTACTTC.

The V and J genes are TRBV14 and TRBJ1-5; D remains ambiguous. Trimming left V 1 base short and J 0 bases short, with 7 bases between. This CDR3 has 15 residues. CDR1 SGHDN and CDR2 FVKESK come from the germline V gene. This CDR3 is CASSQGPLSNQPQHF. In nucleotides, the CDR3 is TGTGCCAGCAGCCAAGGGCCCCTTAGCAATCAGCCCCAGCATTTT. The variable domain in full, with the rest retrieved from reference TRBV14 and TRBJ1-5, is EAGVTQFPSHSVIEKGQTVTLRCDPISGHDNLYWYRRVMGKEIKFLLHFVKESKQDESGMPNNRFLAERTGGTYSTLKVQPAELEDSGVYFCASSQGPLSNQPQHFGDGTRLSIL.

The rearrangement uses TRBV2 and TRBJ1-2; TRBD1 aligns across 8 bases. The CDR3 has 16 amino acids. Per the germline V gene, CDR1 is SNHLY and CDR2 is FYNNEI. V shed 4 bases and J 0 bases; nucleotides not matched to a gene: 7. The CDR3 reads CASSGNQGAANYGYTF. DNA of the CDR3: TGTGCCAGCAGTGGAAATCAGGGGGCGGCTAACTATGGCTACACCTTC.

CDR3 loop: CASSDMGLVQFF. DNA of the CDR3: TGCGCCAGCAGTGATATGGGACTAGTGCAGTTCTTC. The V and J genes are TRBV10-1 and TRBJ2-1, with TRBD2 matching 8 bases. The CDR3 loop spans 12 amino acids. Germline CDR1 reads WNHNN; CDR2 reads SYGVQD (reference sequence). The V segment lost 3 bases and the J segment 12 bases; nucleotides outside the gene matches: 4.

This sequence joins TRBV7-9 and TRBJ1-1; no reliable D call. The CDR3 contains 15 residues. Per the germline V gene, CDR1 is SEHNR and CDR2 is FQNEAQ (reference sequence). The germline V and J ends were trimmed by 1 base and 0 bases, with 9 bases remaining between them. The CDR3 is CASSLGAGMNTEAFF. The CDR3 DNA follows: TGTGCCAGCAGCTTAGGCGCGGGAATGAACACTGAAGCTTTCTTT.

The chain is built from TRBV27 and TRBJ1-1; maybe TRBD1 (5 bases). Between the trimmed V and J ends, which lost 1 base and 0 bases, there was a span of 9 bases. The CDR3 runs to 15 residues. CDR1 is MNHEY, CDR2 SMNVEV, per germline (reference sequence). CDR3 in amino acids: CASSLYGHLNTEAFF. CDR3 DNA sequence: TGTGCCAGCAGTTTATATGGACACCTGAACACTGAAGCTTTCTTT.

This clone has a single count. The J gene is TRBJ2-5, the V gene TRBV30; D possibly corresponds to TRBD1 (5 bases). The CDR3 has 12 amino acids. Per germline, CDR1 GTSNPN and CDR2 SVGIG (reference sequence). The V gene lost 4 bases and the J gene lost 9 bases, with 15 bases spanning the gap. CDR3 sequence reads: CAWNRLGVAQYF. In DNA form, the CDR3 reads TGTGCCTGGAACAGGTTGGGTGTGGCCCAGTACTTC.

The J gene is TRBJ2-7, the V gene TRBV6-6; possibly TRBD1 for D (5 bases). This CDR3 has 12 amino acids. Per germline, CDR1 MNHNY and CDR2 SVGAGI (reference sequence). Trimming shortened V by 7 bases and J by 3 bases, and 10 bases separated the two germline ends. CDR3 region: CASKRGGYEQYF. The CDR3 DNA sequence: TGTGCCAGCAAAAGGGGTGGCTACGAGCAGTACTTC.

V gene TRBV5-5 combines with J gene TRBJ2-5, with a tentative D call TRBD2 (5 bases). The germline V gene encodes CDR1 SGHKS and CDR2 YYEKEE (reference sequence). The CDR3 has 15 residues. Between the trimmed V and J ends, which lost 4 bases and 1 base, there was a span of 14 bases. CDR3 nucleotides: TGTGCCAGCAGCCCTGGTGAGGGCCGCCAAGAGACCCAGTACTTC. This gives the protein CASSPGEGRQETQYF.

The gene calls are TRBV15 and TRBJ1-5, with D possibly matching TRBD1 (6 bases). This CDR3 spans 15 amino acids. V lost 0 bases to trimming and J lost 6 bases, with 12 bases between them. Germline CDR1 LNHNV, CDR2 YYDKDF (reference sequence). The CDR3 DNA reads as TGTGCCACCAGCAGAGATCCAGGGGCAGGTCAGCCCCAGCATTTT. The encoded protein is CATSRDPGAGQPQHF. Complete variable domain (other parts from reference TRBV15 and TRBJ1-5): DAMVIQNPRYQVTQFGKPVTLSCSQTLNHNVMYWYQQKSSQAPKLLFHYYDKDFNNEADTPDNFQSRRPNTSFCFLDIRSPGLGDTAMYLCATSRDPGAGQPQHFGDGTRLSIL.

The chain employs TRBV14 and TRBJ1-2, with D uncertain. CDR1 is SGHDN and CDR2 is FVKESK in the germline V gene. The CDR3 extends over 13 amino acids. The V and J ends lost 4 bases and 3 bases respectively, with 9 bases between them. The DNA of the CDR3 is TGTGCCAGCAGCCTCGGGAATTACTATGGCTACACCTTC. It encodes CASSLGNYYGYTF. Looking up the rest from reference TRBV14 and TRBJ1-2 gives the full variable domain: EAGVTQFPSHSVIEKGQTVTLRCDPISGHDNLYWYRRVMGKEIKFLLHFVKESKQDESGMPNNRFLAERTGGTYSTLKVQPAELEDSGVYFCASSLGNYYGYTFGSGTRLTVV.

The chain has TRBV6-2 or TRBV6-3 and TRBJ2-1, with 8 positions matching TRBD2. This CDR3 has 15 amino acids. The V gene end was trimmed by 6 bases and the J gene end by 8 bases; junction bases not matched to a gene: 12. In germline, CDR1 is MNHEY, CDR2 SVGEGT. The DNA for the CDR3 is TGTGCCAGCAGCCCCAATCCGGGGGGGGGCTATGAGCAGTTCTTC. This translates into CASSPNPGGGYEQFF.

The chain has TRBV29-1 and TRBJ1-1; 7 bases align to TRBD1. V was clipped by 5 bases and J by 5 bases; unmatched bases: 8. The germline V gene encodes CDR1 SQVTM and CDR2 ANQGSEA. The CDR3 is 13 amino acids. The CDR3 bases are TGCAGCGTTTTACAGGGGATTGGGACTGAAGCTTTCTTT. Protein sequence: CSVLQGIGTEAFF.

Concerning this clone: Other DNA sequences in this sample translate to the same CDR3. The CDR3 nucleotides are TGTGCCAGCAGCTTATCCCGCGGGGGGGCGGGAGAGACCCAGTACTTC. Translating it yields CASSLSRGGAGETQYF. This chain links TRBV7-2 with TRBJ2-5, with TRBD2 matching 9 bases. The CDR3 consists of 16 residues. Germline CDR1 and CDR2: SGHTA and FQGNSA. V shed 2 bases, J shed 4 bases, and the junction held 8 bases outside the gene matches. Combining the CDR3 with reference TRBV7-2 and TRBJ2-5 gives the whole variable domain GAGVSQSPSNKVTEKGKDVELRCDPISGHTALYWYRQSLGQGLEFLIYFQGNSAPDKSGLPSDRFSAERTGGSVSTLTIQRTQQEDSAVYLCASSLSRGGAGETQYFGPGTRLLVL.

The gene calls are TRBV9 and TRBJ2-1; D remains unclear. Trimming removed 2 bases from V and 8 bases from J, with 17 bases in between. The CDR3 extends over 15 amino acids. Per the germline V gene, CDR1 is SGDLS and CDR2 is YYNGEE. The CDR3 region is CASSVYGNLGDEQFF. CDR3 nucleotide sequence: TGTGCCAGCAGCGTTTACGGCAACTTAGGAGATGAGCAGTTCTTC.

This rearrangement joins TRBV11-2 to TRBJ2-3; 7 bases align to TRBD2. There are 16 residues in the CDR3. CDR1 and CDR2 (germline): SGHAT, FQNNGV. Germline trimming cut 0 bases from V and 4 bases from J; bases unmatched to any gene: 7. The DNA for the CDR3 is TGTGCCAGCAGCTTAGAGTGGGCGGGGGAGCCAGATACGCAGTATTTT. Its translation is CASSLEWAGEPDTQYF.

This rearrangement joins TRBV28 to TRBJ2-1; 14 bases map to TRBD2. V trimming: 10 bases; J trimming: 8 bases; junction bases outside the gene matches: 4. CDR3 length: 13 residues. Germline V gene data show CDR1 as MDHEN and CDR2 as SYDVKM. The CDR3 sequence: CANGLAGGDEQFF. The CDR3 DNA follows: TGTGCCAACGGACTAGCGGGGGGCGATGAGCAGTTCTTC.

This chain joins TRBV4-3 and TRBJ2-3; D ambiguous. Per the germline V gene, CDR1 is LGHNA and CDR2 is YSLEER. This CDR3 contains 17 residues. The V and J ends lost 4 bases and 1 base respectively, with 18 bases between them. CDR3 DNA sequence: TGCGCCAGCAGCCCCACCATGCGTGGTGGAGGCACAGATACGCAGTATTTT. Its protein is CASSPTMRGGGTDTQYF.

The V gene is TRBV7-8, the J gene TRBJ2-1, with 10 positions matching TRBD1. V gave up 5 bases and J gave up 8 bases; unmatched junction bases: 12. Per the germline V gene, CDR1 is SGHVS and CDR2 is FQNEAQ. The CDR3 runs to 16 residues. This CDR3 is CASSTYPGTGVYEQFF. CDR3 nucleotides: TGTGCCAGCAGCACTTACCCCGGGACAGGGGTTTATGAGCAGTTCTTC.

The chain employs TRBV3-1 (or the pseudogene TRBV3-2) and TRBJ2-1; TRBD2 agrees at 8 bases. The CDR3 is made up of 16 amino acids. V lost 2 bases and J lost 6; bases outside the gene matches: 9. Germline V gene lookup returns CDR1 LGHDT and CDR2 YNNKEL (reference sequence). The CDR3 region is CASSQRAGGGLNEQFF. The CDR3 DNA is TGTGCCAGCAGCCAACGGGCGGGCGGGGGGCTCAATGAGCAGTTCTTC.

The chain couples TRBV18 to TRBJ1-2; 10 nucleotides align to TRBD1. Germline V CDR1 and CDR2: KGHSH, LQKENI. After removal of 1 base from V and 4 bases from J, the junction contained 6 bases not matched to a gene. The CDR3 consists of 16 residues. CDR3 nucleotides: TGTGCCAGCTCACCACGGGGGGACAGGGGAACCTATGGCTACACCTTC. Its translation is CASSPRGDRGTYGYTF.

Turning to this clone: The conserved final phenylalanine or tryptophan is absent from the CDR3, which likely points to a read error. The DNA is left out, because the CDR3 cannot be placed on it with certainty; the CDR3 is given as TCRdb lists it. The rearrangement links TRBV6-2 or TRBV6-3 to TRBJ2-3; the DNA was not used to check the table's D call, TRBD1. The CDR3 extends over 13 residues, inclusive of both ends. Germline values: CDR1 MNHEY, CDR2 SVGEGT. The CDR3 is CASSYDKGTVTNL.

The CDR3 sequence: CASSMQAFSSYNEQFF. CDR3 nucleotides: TGTGCCAGTAGTATGCAGGCCTTCTCCTCCTACAATGAGCAGTTCTTC. The J gene is TRBJ2-1, the V gene TRBV19; no reliable D call. The CDR3 totals 16 residues. With 3 bases removed from V and 0 bases from J, the gap between germline ends came to 12 bases. Germline-derived CDR1 and CDR2 are LNHDA and SQIVND (reference sequence). The whole variable domain, filled in from reference TRBV19 and TRBJ2-1, reads DGGITQSPKYLFRKEGQNVTLSCEQNLNHDAMYWYRQDPGQGLRLIYYSQIVNDFQKGDIAEGYSVSREKKESFPLTVTSAQKNPTAFYLCASSMQAFSSYNEQFFGPGTRLTVL.

The V call is TRBV6-1, the J call TRBJ1-5; D may be TRBD1 (5 bases). CDR1 is MNHNS and CDR2 is SASEGT in the germline V gene. CDR3 length equals 15 residues. Trimming cost V 0 bases and J 7 bases, with 13 bases left between them. CDR3 coding DNA: TGTGCCAGCAGTGAAGCGAGGAGGGGTCGGCAGCCCCAGCATTTT. Encoded protein: CASSEARRGRQPQHF.

This clone was detected only once. This sequence joins TRBV18 and TRBJ1-4; the D gene is possibly TRBD1 (5 bases). CDR1 KGHSH and CDR2 LQKENI come from the germline V gene. The CDR3 consists of 15 residues. The V end lost 1 base, the J end lost 6 bases, and 12 bases lay between the germline ends. DNA for the CDR3: TGTGCCAGCTCACCACGGGAGCCGGGGGATGAAAAACTGTTTTTT. Translation gives CASSPREPGDEKLFF.

J is TRBJ2-7 and V is TRBV30; no firm D call. Trimming took 0 bases from V and 5 from J, leaving 8 bases between them. The CDR3 runs 12 residues. The germline V gene encodes CDR1 GTSNPN and CDR2 SVGIG (reference sequence). The CDR3 sequence is CAWSVDGDEQYF. DNA for the CDR3: TGTGCCTGGAGTGTAGACGGAGACGAGCAGTACTTC.

This sequence joins TRBV7-2 and TRBJ1-4; D not resolved. Germline CDR1 and CDR2: SGHTA and FQGNSA. CDR3 length equals 13 residues. V dropped 7 bases and J dropped 4 bases, with 10 bases sitting between them. Here the CDR3 DNA reads TGTGCCAGCACCTATGGACTTAATGAAAAACTGTTTTTT. This translates into CASTYGLNEKLFF. Supplemented by reference TRBV7-2 and TRBJ1-4, the full variable domain reads GAGVSQSPSNKVTEKGKDVELRCDPISGHTALYWYRQSLGQGLEFLIYFQGNSAPDKSGLPSDRFSAERTGGSVSTLTIQRTQQEDSAVYLCASTYGLNEKLFFGSGTQLSVL.

The chain has TRBV14 and TRBJ2-6, with 8 nucleotides matching TRBD1. The junction had 6 bases not matched to a gene; V was cut back by 2 bases and J by 0 bases. Germline V gene lookup returns CDR1 SGHDN and CDR2 FVKESK. The CDR3 is 18 residues long. Written as DNA, the CDR3 is TGTGCCAGCAGCCAACGACCGGGACAGGTCTCTGGGGCCAACGTCCTGACTTTC. Its protein product is CASSQRPGQVSGANVLTF.

V is TRBV20-1 and J is TRBJ1-2; D not certain. The V gene lost 3 bases and the J gene lost 6 bases, with 8 bases spanning the gap. This CDR3 contains 11 residues. Germline CDR1 reads DFQATT; CDR2 reads SNEGSKA (reference sequence). DNA for the CDR3: TGCAGTGCTAGCGGTACTCATGGCTACACCTTC. It encodes CSASGTHGYTF.